The TCR beta chain described here comes from a study of T cell responses to AZD1222 COVID-19 vaccine. Measured with immunoSEQ multiplex PCR; TCRdb has only the in-frame clones, and not every one. The sample contains tens of thousands of clones, nearly 90% of which appear only once. There are 13 residues in the CDR3. Between the trimmed V and J ends, which lost 5 bases and 5 bases, there was a span of 12 bases. CDR1 is MDHEN, CDR2 SYDVKM, per germline. The chain is built from TRBV28 and TRBJ1-2, with D possibly being TRBD1 (5 bases). This TCR derives from an adult in good health. The sequencing here drew on peripheral blood, taken on day 0 of MenACWY control vaccination. CDR3 DNA sequence: TGTGCCAGCAGTCTCGGGACTGCTTATGGCTACACCTTC. Encoded protein: CASSLGTAYGYTF.